One sample yielded the 10 T cell receptor beta chains listed below, sequenced in a study of blood T cells in healthy people across ages. A second about 6 to 11 cycle PCR used barcoded and J-beta primers. Each CDR3 protein gets one entry after TCRdb re-called the 5' RACE reads with MiXCR. Seen here are approximately 290,000 distinct CDR3 sequences, 25% to 30% observed once, and the top ten hold approximately 28%. Specimen: blood. The receptors derive from a woman in her 70s in good health.

This clonotype was counted a few times. J is TRBJ2-2 and V is TRBV5-1; the D is unclear. Germline-derived CDR1 and CDR2 are SGHRS and YFSETQ. Trimming pared 4 bases from V and 0 bases from J, leaving 16 bases between. The CDR3 has 17 residues. CDR3 coding DNA: TGCGCCAGCAGCCTTAACCCCGCTGGAACGAACACCGGGGAGCTGTTTTTT. Its protein is CASSLNPAGTNTGELFF.

The chain has TRBV25-1 and TRBJ2-3; D gene ambiguous. The CDR3 contains 16 residues. CDR1 is MGHDK, CDR2 SYGVNS, per germline. The V gene lost 4 bases and the J gene lost 0 bases, with 14 bases spanning the gap. Here the CDR3 reads CASSGPLAVSTDTQYF. The CDR3 DNA reads TGTGCCAGCAGTGGACCCCTGGCCGTAAGCACAGATACGCAGTATTTT.

This clonotype was picked up a small number of times. CDR3 coding DNA: TGTGCCAGCAGCGTAGGTCTCTCTGGGGGCACAGATACGCAGTATTTT. Amino acid sequence: CASSVGLSGGTDTQYF. This chain links TRBV9 with TRBJ2-3; unclear D gene. Trimming shortened V by 0 bases and J by 1 base, and 12 bases separated the two germline ends. Looked up from germline, CDR1 is SGDLS and CDR2 is YYNGEE. CDR3 length equals 16 residues. The variable domain in full, with the rest retrieved from reference TRBV9 and TRBJ2-3, is DSGVTQTPKHLITATGQRVTLRCSPRSGDLSVYWYQQSLDQGLQFLIQYYNGEERAKGNILERFSAQQFPDLHSELNLSSLELGDSALYFCASSVGLSGGTDTQYFGPGTRLTVL.

The table lists this clonotype with many counts. The V call is TRBV20-1, the J call TRBJ1-2, with D possibly TRBD1 on 6 matching bases. The germline V gene encodes CDR1 DFQATT and CDR2 SNEGSKA (reference sequence). The V end was cut by 0 bases, the J end by 2 bases, with 10 bases between. The CDR3 spans 14 residues. The CDR3 loop is CSARDPGANYGYTF. CDR3 nucleotides: TGCAGTGCTAGAGATCCGGGGGCGAACTATGGCTACACCTTC.

This clonotype was recorded many times. The CDR3: CASSQGGEGSYEQYF. The CDR3 DNA sequence: TGCGCCAGCAGCCAAGGCGGGGAAGGGTCCTACGAGCAGTACTTC. The chain recombines TRBV4-3 with TRBJ2-7, with D possibly matching TRBD2 (6 bases). CDR1 is LGHNA and CDR2 is YSLEER in the germline V gene. V was trimmed by 1 base and J by 1 base, leaving 11 bases between them. This CDR3 is built from 15 residues.

This clonotype has ten or more counts. The chain links TRBV15 to TRBJ2-3, with 12 bases fitting TRBD2. The CDR3 is 18 amino acids. Per germline, CDR1 LNHNV and CDR2 YYDKDF (reference sequence). V was pared by 3 bases and J by 0 bases, with 7 bases of the junction left unmatched. The chain's CDR3 is CATSSPPGTSGSTDTQYF. DNA of the CDR3: TGTGCCACCAGCAGTCCCCCCGGGACTAGCGGGAGCACAGATACGCAGTATTTT.

A few counts support this clonotype. CDR3 amino acids: CASSLRGKPQHF. DNA of the CDR3: TGTGCCAGCAGTTTAAGGGGAAAGCCCCAGCATTTT. The chain carries TRBV12-3 or TRBV12-4 and TRBJ1-5; weak D call: TRBD1 (5 bases). The CDR3 is 12 amino acids. The V end lost 2 bases, the J end lost 8 bases, and 7 bases lay between the germline ends.

This clonotype has a handful of counts. The genes are TRBV9 and TRBJ2-3; D may be TRBD2 (6 bases). Germline-derived CDR1 and CDR2 are SGDLS and YYNGEE. Trimming cost V 4 bases and J 2 bases, with 11 bases left between them. The CDR3 is 14 residues long. The CDR3 region has the DNA TGTGCCAGCAGCCCGGCGGGGTTCACAGATACGCAGTATTTT. Protein sequence: CASSPAGFTDTQYF. The variable domain in full, completed from reference TRBV9 and TRBJ2-3, reads DSGVTQTPKHLITATGQRVTLRCSPRSGDLSVYWYQQSLDQGLQFLIQYYNGEERAKGNILERFSAQQFPDLHSELNLSSLELGDSALYFCASSPAGFTDTQYFGPGTRLTVL.

Many counts were recorded for this clonotype. This chain uses TRBV28 with TRBJ1-6, with D possibly matching TRBD1 (6 bases). This CDR3 region has 16 residues. Trimming removed 3 bases from V and 8 bases from J, with 17 bases in between. Germline V gene sequence: CDR1 MDHEN, CDR2 SYDVKM. The CDR3 nucleotides are TGTGCCAGCAGTTTGTCGACAGGCAACGGGCATTCACCCCTCCACTTT. This translates into CASSLSTGNGHSPLHF.

V is TRBV7-2 and J is TRBJ1-4, with D tentatively TRBD1 (6 bases). Germline-derived CDR1 and CDR2 are SGHTA and FQGNSA. CDR3 length equals 16 residues. V was trimmed by 2 bases and J by 7 bases, leaving 17 bases between them. The DNA of the CDR3 is TGTGCCAGCAGCTTAAAGGCGGGGGGCGCAGGTGAAAAACTGTTTTTT. Amino acids: CASSLKAGGAGEKLFF.